This note documents a single T cell receptor (beta chain) sequence. What it binds is unknown. The CDR3 length is 15 residues. Germline-derived CDR1 and CDR2 are MNHEY and SMNVEV (reference sequence). The J segment lost 1 base and the V segment lost 5 bases, leaving 7 bases of the junction unmatched. This table comes from immunoSEQ multiplex PCR, and its TCRdb copy is limited to in-frame clones, with some not included. The sample comprises 45,000 to 50,000 clones, just over 90% of which are singletons, and under 20% rests with the top ten. This sample was taken from a study of OX40 agonist ivuxolimab in advanced cancers. Study observations and caveats: It was not determined which antigens were specifically recognized by the peripheral T cells that had undergone clonal expansion.

The sequencing here drew on CD4+ or CD8+ T cells sorted from blood, taken in a trial of the OX40 agonist ivuxolimab. The chain couples TRBV27 to TRBJ2-5, with 7 positions matching TRBD2. The receptor was derived from an adult with an advanced solid tumor such as melanoma, head and neck, liver or kidney cancer. DNA of the CDR3: TGTGCCAGCAGTGGTTCAGGGACTACCCAAGAGACCCAGTACTTC. This sequence encodes CASSGSGTTQETQYF.